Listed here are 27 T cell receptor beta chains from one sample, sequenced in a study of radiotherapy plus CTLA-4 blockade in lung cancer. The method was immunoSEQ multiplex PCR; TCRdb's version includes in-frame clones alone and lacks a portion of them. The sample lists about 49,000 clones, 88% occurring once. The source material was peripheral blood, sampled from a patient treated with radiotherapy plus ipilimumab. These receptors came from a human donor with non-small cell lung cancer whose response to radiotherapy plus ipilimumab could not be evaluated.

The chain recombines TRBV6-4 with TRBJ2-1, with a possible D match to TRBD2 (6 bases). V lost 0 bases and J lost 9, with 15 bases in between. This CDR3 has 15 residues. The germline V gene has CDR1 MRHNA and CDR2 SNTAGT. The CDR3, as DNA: TGTGCCAGCAGTGACTCGTGGGGGGTTGGTGGTGAGCAGTTCTTC. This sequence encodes CASSDSWGVGGEQFF.

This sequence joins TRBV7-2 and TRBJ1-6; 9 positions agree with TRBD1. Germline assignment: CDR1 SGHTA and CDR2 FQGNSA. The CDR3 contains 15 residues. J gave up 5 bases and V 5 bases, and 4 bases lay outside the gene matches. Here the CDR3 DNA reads TGTGCCAGCAGCACCGGACAGGGGAATAATTCACCCCTCCACTTT. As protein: CASSTGQGNNSPLHF.

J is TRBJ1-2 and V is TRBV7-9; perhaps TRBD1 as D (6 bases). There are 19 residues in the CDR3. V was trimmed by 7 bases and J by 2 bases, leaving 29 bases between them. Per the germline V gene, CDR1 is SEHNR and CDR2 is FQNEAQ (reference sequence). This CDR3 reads CASIEELGRGVTSNYGYTF. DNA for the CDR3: TGTGCCAGCATCGAAGAACTCGGCAGGGGCGTCACTTCCAACTATGGCTACACCTTC.

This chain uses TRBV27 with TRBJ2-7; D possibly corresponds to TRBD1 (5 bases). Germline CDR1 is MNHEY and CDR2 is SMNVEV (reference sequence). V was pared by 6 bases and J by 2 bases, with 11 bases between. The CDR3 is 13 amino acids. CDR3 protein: CASRQDSPYEQYF. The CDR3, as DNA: TGTGCCAGCAGGCAAGACAGCCCCTACGAGCAGTACTTC.

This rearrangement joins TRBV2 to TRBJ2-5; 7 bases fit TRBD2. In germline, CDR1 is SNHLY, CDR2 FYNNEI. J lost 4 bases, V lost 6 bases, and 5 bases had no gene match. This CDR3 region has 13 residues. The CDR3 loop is CASRGGLGETQYF. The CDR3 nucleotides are TGTGCCAGCAGGGGAGGGTTGGGAGAGACCCAGTACTTC.

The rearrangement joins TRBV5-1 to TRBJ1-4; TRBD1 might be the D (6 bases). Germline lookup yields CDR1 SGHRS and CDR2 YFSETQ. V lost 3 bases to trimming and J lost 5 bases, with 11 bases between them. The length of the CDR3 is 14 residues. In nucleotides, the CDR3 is TGCGCCAGCAGCTATGACAGGTCAAATGAAAAACTGTTTTTT. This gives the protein CASSYDRSNEKLFF.

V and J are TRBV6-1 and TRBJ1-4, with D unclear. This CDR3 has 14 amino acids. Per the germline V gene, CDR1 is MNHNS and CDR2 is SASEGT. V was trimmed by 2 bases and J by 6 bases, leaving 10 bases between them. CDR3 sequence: CASSERVRDEKLFF. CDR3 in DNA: TGTGCCAGCAGTGAAAGGGTGAGGGATGAAAAACTGTTTTTT.

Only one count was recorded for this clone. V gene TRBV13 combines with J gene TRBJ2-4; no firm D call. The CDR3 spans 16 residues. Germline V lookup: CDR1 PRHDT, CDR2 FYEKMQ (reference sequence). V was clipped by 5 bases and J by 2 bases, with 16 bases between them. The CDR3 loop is CASSPFKAETKNIQYF. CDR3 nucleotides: TGTGCCAGCAGCCCCTTTAAAGCCGAAACCAAAAACATTCAGTACTTC.

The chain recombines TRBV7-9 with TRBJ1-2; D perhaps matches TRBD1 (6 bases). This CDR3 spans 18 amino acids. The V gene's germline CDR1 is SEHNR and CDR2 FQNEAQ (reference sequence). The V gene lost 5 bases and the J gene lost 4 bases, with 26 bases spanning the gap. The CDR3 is CASSPLGGGATPLYGYTF. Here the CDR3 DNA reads TGTGCCAGCAGCCCCCTGGGGGGGGGCGCAACACCTCTCTATGGCTACACCTTC.

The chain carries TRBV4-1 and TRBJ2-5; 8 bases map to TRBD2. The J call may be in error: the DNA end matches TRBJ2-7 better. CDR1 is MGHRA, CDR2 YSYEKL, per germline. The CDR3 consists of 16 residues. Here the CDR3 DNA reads TGCGCCAGCAGCCAAGATCAATTCCGGGGGGGCTACGAGCAGTACTTC. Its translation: CASSQDQFRGGYEQYF.

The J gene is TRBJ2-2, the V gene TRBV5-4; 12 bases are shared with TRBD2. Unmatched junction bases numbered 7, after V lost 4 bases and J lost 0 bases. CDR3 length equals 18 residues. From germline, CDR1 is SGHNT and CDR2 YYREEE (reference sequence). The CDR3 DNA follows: TGTGCCAGCAGCGGAGGACTAGCGGGAACCTCGAACACCGGGGAGCTGTTTTTT. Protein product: CASSGGLAGTSNTGELFF.

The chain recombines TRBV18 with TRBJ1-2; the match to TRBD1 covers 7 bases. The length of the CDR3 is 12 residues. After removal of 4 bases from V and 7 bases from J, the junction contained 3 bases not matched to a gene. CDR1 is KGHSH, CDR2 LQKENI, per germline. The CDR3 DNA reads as TGTGCCAGCTCACTCCCAGGGGGTGGCTACACCTTC. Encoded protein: CASSLPGGGYTF.

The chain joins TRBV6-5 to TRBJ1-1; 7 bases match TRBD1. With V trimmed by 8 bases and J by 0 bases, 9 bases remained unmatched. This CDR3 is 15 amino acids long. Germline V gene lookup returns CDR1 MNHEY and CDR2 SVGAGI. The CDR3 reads CASFPGQIMNTEAFF. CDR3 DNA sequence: TGTGCCAGCTTTCCGGGACAGATCATGAACACTGAAGCTTTCTTT.

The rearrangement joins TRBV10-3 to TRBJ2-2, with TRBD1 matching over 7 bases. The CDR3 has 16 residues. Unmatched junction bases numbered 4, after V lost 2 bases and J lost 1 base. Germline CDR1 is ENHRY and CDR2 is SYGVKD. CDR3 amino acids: CAISEARTGNTGELFF. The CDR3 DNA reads TGTGCCATCAGTGAGGCCCGGACAGGGAACACCGGGGAGCTGTTTTTT.

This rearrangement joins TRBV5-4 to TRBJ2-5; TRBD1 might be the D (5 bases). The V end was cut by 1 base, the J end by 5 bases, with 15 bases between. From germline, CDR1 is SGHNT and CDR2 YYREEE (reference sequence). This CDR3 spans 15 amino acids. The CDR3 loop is CASSLNRRVGETQYF. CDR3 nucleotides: TGTGCCAGCAGCTTGAATCGCAGGGTCGGGGAGACCCAGTACTTC. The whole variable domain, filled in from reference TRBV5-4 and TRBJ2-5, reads ETGVTQSPTHLIKTRGQQVTLRCSSQSGHNTVSWYQQALGQGPQFIFQYYREEENGRGNFPPRFSGLQFPNYSSELNVNALELDDSALYLCASSLNRRVGETQYFGPGTRLLVL.

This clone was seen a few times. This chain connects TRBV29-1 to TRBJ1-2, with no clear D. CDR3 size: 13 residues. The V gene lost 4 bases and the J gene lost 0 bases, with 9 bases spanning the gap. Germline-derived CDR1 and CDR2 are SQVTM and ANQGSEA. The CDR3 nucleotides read TGCAGCGTTGGTATCGGAGCTAACTATGGCTACACCTTC. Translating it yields CSVGIGANYGYTF.

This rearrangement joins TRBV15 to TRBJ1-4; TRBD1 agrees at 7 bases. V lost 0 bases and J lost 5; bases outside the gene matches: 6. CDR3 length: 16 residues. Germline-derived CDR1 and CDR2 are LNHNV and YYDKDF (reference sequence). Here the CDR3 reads CATSRDLTGVNEKLFF. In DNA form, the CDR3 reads TGTGCCACCAGCAGAGATCTCACAGGGGTGAATGAAAAACTGTTTTTT.

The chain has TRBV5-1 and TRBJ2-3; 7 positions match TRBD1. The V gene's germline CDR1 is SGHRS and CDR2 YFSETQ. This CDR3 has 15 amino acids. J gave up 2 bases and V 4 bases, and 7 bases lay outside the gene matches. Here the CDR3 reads CASSNEGQITDTQYF. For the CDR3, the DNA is TGCGCCAGCAGCAATGAGGGACAGATCACAGATACGCAGTATTTT.

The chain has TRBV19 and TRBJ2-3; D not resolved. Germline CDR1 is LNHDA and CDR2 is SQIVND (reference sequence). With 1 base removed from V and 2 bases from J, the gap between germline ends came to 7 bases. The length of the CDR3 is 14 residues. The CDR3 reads CASSIAQLTDTQYF. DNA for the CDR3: TGTGCCAGTAGTATAGCACAGCTCACAGATACGCAGTATTTT.

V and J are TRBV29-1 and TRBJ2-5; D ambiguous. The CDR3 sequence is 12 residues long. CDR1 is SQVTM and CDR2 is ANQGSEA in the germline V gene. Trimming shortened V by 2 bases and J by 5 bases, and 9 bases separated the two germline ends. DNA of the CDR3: TGCAGCGTTGAACTATTTCGGGAGACCCAGTACTTC. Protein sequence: CSVELFRETQYF.

The CDR3 is CASSTGDGSNQPQHF. The DNA of the CDR3 is TGTGCCAGTAGTACGGGAGATGGTAGCAATCAGCCCCAGCATTTT. The chain is built from TRBV19 and TRBJ1-5; D gene uncertain. There are 15 residues in the CDR3. V was trimmed by 4 bases and J by 0 bases, leaving 10 bases between them. Per the germline V gene, CDR1 is LNHDA and CDR2 is SQIVND (reference sequence).

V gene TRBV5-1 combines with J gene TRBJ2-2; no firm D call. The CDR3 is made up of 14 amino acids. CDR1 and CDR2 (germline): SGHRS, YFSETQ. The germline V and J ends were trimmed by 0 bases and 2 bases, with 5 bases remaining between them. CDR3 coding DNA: TGCGCCAGCAGCTTGGACAGAAACACCGGGGAGCTGTTTTTT. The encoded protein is CASSLDRNTGELFF.

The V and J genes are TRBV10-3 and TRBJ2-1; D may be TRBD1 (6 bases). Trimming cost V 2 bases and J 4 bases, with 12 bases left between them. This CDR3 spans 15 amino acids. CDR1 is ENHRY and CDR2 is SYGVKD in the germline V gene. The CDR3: CAISEPGRGYNEQFF. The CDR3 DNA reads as TGTGCCATCAGTGAGCCGGGCAGGGGTTACAATGAGCAGTTCTTC.

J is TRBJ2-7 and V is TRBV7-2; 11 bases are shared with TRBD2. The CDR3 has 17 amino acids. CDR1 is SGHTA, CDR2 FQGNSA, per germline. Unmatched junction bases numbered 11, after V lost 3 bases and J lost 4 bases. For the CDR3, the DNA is TGTGCCAGCAGCTTTAGCGGGAGGGCCAGTCCCCCGTACGAGCAGTACTTC. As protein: CASSFSGRASPPYEQYF. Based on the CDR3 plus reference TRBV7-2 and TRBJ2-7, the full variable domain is GAGVSQSPSNKVTEKGKDVELRCDPISGHTALYWYRQSLGQGLEFLIYFQGNSAPDKSGLPSDRFSAERTGGSVSTLTIQRTQQEDSAVYLCASSFSGRASPPYEQYFGPGTRLTVT.

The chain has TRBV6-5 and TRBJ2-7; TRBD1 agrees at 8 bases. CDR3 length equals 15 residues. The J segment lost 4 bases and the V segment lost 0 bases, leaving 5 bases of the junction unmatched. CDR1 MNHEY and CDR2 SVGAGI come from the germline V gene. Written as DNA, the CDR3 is TGTGCCAGCAGTTACTCATCGCAGGGGGCTTACGAGCAGTACTTC. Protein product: CASSYSSQGAYEQYF.

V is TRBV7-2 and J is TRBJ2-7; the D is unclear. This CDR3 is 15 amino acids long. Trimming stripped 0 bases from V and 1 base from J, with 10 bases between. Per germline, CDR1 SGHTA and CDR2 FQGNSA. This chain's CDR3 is CASSLAPTGSYEQYF. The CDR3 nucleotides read TGTGCCAGCAGCTTAGCCCCGACTGGGTCCTACGAGCAGTACTTC.

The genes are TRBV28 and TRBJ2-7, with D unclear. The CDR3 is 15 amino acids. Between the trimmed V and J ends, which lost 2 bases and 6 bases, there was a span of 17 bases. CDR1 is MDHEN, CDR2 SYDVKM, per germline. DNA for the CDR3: TGTGCCAGCAGTTTAAATAACGACCCTTCGGGCGAGCAGTACTTC. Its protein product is CASSLNNDPSGEQYF.